The source of this TCR beta chain is a study of blood T cell repertoires in COVID-19. About the research overall: Nucleic acid was either cDNA or gDNA, and it came from T cells, B-cell-depleted T cells, or PBMCs.

This CDR3 spans 15 amino acids. Trimming cost V 1 base and J 4 bases; bases outside gene matches: 6. Germline values: CDR1 SEHNR, CDR2 FQNEAQ (reference sequence). Original data processing: From reference gene primer amplification, estimates of nucleated cell counts were derived. The protocol was immunoSEQ multiplex PCR, while the TCRdb copy is restricted to in-frame clones and leaves out a portion. D and trimming were read from the DNA, whereas the V and J calls and clone size are those reported in that table. The sample lists fewer than 250,000 clones, 88% occurring once. What was sequenced was peripheral blood. The gene calls are TRBV7-9 and TRBJ1-2, with TRBD1 identical over 7 bases. The TCR sequence derives from a man aged 25-45 years with acute or convalescent COVID-19. This CDR3 reads CASSLVPNRGYGYTF. In nucleotides, the CDR3 is TGTGCCAGCAGCTTAGTGCCGAACAGGGGCTATGGCTACACCTTC.